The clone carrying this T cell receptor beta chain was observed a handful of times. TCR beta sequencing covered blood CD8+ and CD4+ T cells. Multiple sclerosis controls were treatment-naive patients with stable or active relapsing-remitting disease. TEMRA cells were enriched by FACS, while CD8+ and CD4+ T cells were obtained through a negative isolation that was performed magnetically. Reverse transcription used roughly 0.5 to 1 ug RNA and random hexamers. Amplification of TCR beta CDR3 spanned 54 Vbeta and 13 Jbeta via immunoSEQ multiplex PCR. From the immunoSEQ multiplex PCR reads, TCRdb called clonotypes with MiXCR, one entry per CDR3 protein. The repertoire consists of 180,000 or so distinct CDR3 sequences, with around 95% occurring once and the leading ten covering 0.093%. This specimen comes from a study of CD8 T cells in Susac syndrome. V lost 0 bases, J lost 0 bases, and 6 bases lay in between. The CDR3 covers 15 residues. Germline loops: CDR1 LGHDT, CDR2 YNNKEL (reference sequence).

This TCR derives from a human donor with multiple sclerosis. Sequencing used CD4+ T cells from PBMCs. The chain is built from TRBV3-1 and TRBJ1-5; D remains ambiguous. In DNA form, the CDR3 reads TGTGCCAGCAGCCAAGATGGCATTAGCAATCAGCCCCAGCATTTT. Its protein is CASSQDGISNQPQHF.